The rows below give T cell receptor beta chains drawn from one sample of a study of identical twins. TCRdb used MiXCR to reprocess the 5' RACE reads, holding one entry per CDR3 protein. The sample consists of approximately 500,000 distinct CDR3 sequences, about 16% of them appearing once. This sample also appeared in a second study, on yellow fever vaccine responses in identical twins.

The sample consisted of CD4+ T cells sorted from blood. These receptors all stem from a woman aged 18 to 35 in good health. CDR3s include the opening cysteine and the closing phenylalanine or tryptophan. A D gene is named only where the DNA matches it firmly. Part of the rows lack a size; the others show once, few, many or a class for expanded clones.

>.|TRBJ1-4|few|TRBV20-1
TGCAGTGCTACCCGGGCCGCCGGGGGTGAAAAACTGTTTTTT
CSATRAAGGEKLFF
>.|TRBJ2-5|.|TRBV6-6
TGTGCCAGCAGAGAGCGGGAGACCCAGTACTTC
CASRERETQYF
>TRBD1|TRBJ2-1|.|TRBV2
TGTGCCAGCAGTACGACAGGGGAATATTACAATGAGCAGTTCTTC
CASSTTGEYYNEQFF
>.|TRBJ2-2|.|TRBV19
TGTGCCAGTAGTATTCCTACTAGGAGAACCGGGGAGCTGTTTTTT
CASSIPTRRTGELFF
>.|TRBJ2-7|few|TRBV12-3/TRBV12-4
TGTGCCAGCAGTTTTCATGGGGCCAACGAGCAGTACTTC
CASSFHGANEQYF
>TRBD1|TRBJ2-7|few|TRBV28
TGTGCCAGCAGGAGGGACAGGGGGGCTTCCTACGAGCAGTACTTC
CASRRDRGASYEQYF
>.|TRBJ1-1|few|TRBV6-4
TGTGCCACCCGGGGGGCCCTGAACACTGAAGCTTTCTTT
CATRGALNTEAFF
>TRBD2|TRBJ2-1|.|TRBV4-1
TGCGCCAGCAGCCAAGTAAAGCGAGGGACTAGCGGGAGGATAAGCTCCTACAATGAGCAGTTCTTC
CASSQVKRGTSGRISSYNEQFF
>.|TRBJ1-6|few|TRBV6-5
TGTGCCAGCAGTTACGGGACGGACTATAATTCACCCCTCCACTTT
CASSYGTDYNSPLHF
>TRBD2|TRBJ2-2|.|TRBV7-3
TGTGCCAGCAGCTTATCGCGATCGGGGACTAGCGGGAACACCGGGGAGCTGTTTTTT
CASSLSRSGTSGNTGELFF
>TRBD1|TRBJ2-3|few|TRBV5-7
TGTGCCAGCAGCTGGGACAGATCGGGCACAGATACGCAGTATTTT
CASSWDRSGTDTQYF
>TRBD2|TRBJ2-1|once|TRBV7-2
TGTGCCAGCAGCTTATCCCCCGCTAGCGGGGCCAACAATGAGCAGTTCTTC
CASSLSPASGANNEQFF
>TRBD1|TRBJ1-1|.|TRBV3-1
TGTGCCAGCAGCCACAGGGGGCTCAACGCTGAAGCTTTCTTT
CASSHRGLNAEAFF
>.|TRBJ2-3|many|TRBV5-1
TGCGCCAGCAGCTTGGGACAGGACCGCACAGATACGCAGTATTTT
CASSLGQDRTDTQYF
>.|TRBJ2-1|many|TRBV12-3/TRBV12-4
TGTGCCAGCAGTTTCTTTACGGCCACCTCCTACAATGAGCAGTTCTTC
CASSFFTATSYNEQFF
>.|TRBJ2-1|.|TRBV12-3/TRBV12-4
TGTGCCAGCAGCCCAAACATCAAGCAGTTCTTC
CASSPNIKQFF
>.|TRBJ2-3|.|TRBV6-5
TGTGCCAGCAGTTACTCGCACAAAGGGGTGAGCACAGATACGCAGTATTTT
CASSYSHKGVSTDTQYF
>TRBD1|TRBJ1-6|few|TRBV27
TGTGCCAGCAGTTACGGACAGGGGGGTTCACCCCTCCACTTT
CASSYGQGGSPLHF
>.|TRBJ2-7|.|TRBV27
TGTGCCAGCAGTTTAGGACACAGGGACGAGCAGTACTTC
CASSLGHRDEQYF
>.|TRBJ2-1|few|TRBV7-2
TGTGCCAGCAGCTTAGTTCCGGGGCTAGCCTCCTACAATGAGCAGTTCTTC
CASSLVPGLASYNEQFF
>TRBD1|TRBJ1-1|few|TRBV7-9
TGTGCCAGCAGCTTTAAGGGACAGGGGGACAGTGAAGCTTTCTTT
CASSFKGQGDSEAFF
>TRBD1|TRBJ1-1|many|TRBV6-1
TGTGCCAGCGGTATGGACAGGCTGAACACTGAAGCTTTCTTT
CASGMDRLNTEAFF
>TRBD2|TRBJ2-1|.|TRBV18
TGTGCCAGCTCACCAAGGACTAGCGGGAGCGATGAGCAGTTCTTC
CASSPRTSGSDEQFF
>.|TRBJ2-2|few|TRBV7-8
TGTGCCAGCAGCACGCCTTCCGGGGAGCTGTTTTTT
CASSTPSGELFF
>.|TRBJ1-6|few|TRBV4-1
TGCGCCAGCAGCCAAGATGGTCAGGGATCACCCCTCCACTTT
CASSQDGQGSPLHF
>.|TRBJ1-6|.|TRBV2
TGTGCCAGCAGTGCGGAGGGGCCCCCAGCCCTCCACTTT
CASSAEGPPALHF
>TRBD1|TRBJ2-4|many|TRBV5-1
TGCGCCAGCAGCTTGGCTTCGGGACAGGCGAAACTAGCCAAAAACATTCAGTACTTC
CASSLASGQAKLAKNIQYF